The clone carrying this TCR beta chain was detected a few times. Its specificity is unknown. TCRdb keeps only in-frame clones here, not all; method: immunoSEQ multiplex PCR. Among roughly 150,000 clones listed, roughly 90% were seen once. This entry comes from a study of T cell responses to AZD1222 COVID-19 vaccine. The V gene lost 0 bases and the J gene lost 6 bases, with 9 bases spanning the gap. This CDR3 is built from 14 residues. Germline CDR1 is MNHEY and CDR2 is SVGEGT. Study findings and constraints: Targeting of unmutated variant regions was reportedly seen in nearly half of spike-specific TCRs.

This receptor was taken from an adult who received the AZD1222 COVID-19 vaccine. The sequences come from peripheral blood, collected 28 days after the second AZD1222 dose. The V call is TRBV6-2 or TRBV6-3, the J call TRBJ2-1; TRBD1 is a possible D gene (5 bases). The DNA of the CDR3 is TGTGCCAGCAGTTACTCGACAGATATCAATGAGCAGTTCTTC. Protein: CASSYSTDINEQFF.